The 9 T cell receptor beta chains presented below share a single source sample, sequenced in a study of blood T cell repertoires in COVID-19 (dated by TCRdb to between 2020 and 2021). The library was obtained by the immunoSEQ multiplex PCR assay. In TCRdb, the immuneACCESS table is reduced to in-frame sequences with V and J assigned. These tables do not hold every clone; where another copy was compared, an unresolved V gene accounts for under half, and the others remain unexplained. The sample profile shows 150,000 to 200,000 clones; 70% to 90% of them were found once. 6% of the sample is in the top ten clones. The source material was PBMCs or T cells enriched from blood (not recorded which). The receptors originated from a man aged 35 to 55 who had recovered from COVID-19.

The gene calls are TRBV19 and TRBJ1-5, with 9 bases aligning to TRBD1. Germline V gene data show CDR1 as LNHDA and CDR2 as SQIVND (reference sequence). The CDR3 consists of 16 residues. The V gene end was trimmed by 3 bases and the J gene end by 4 bases; junction bases not matched to a gene: 7. The CDR3 region is CASSIRGTGLNQPQHF. The CDR3 region has the DNA TGTGCCAGTAGTATCCGGGGGACAGGGCTTAATCAGCCCCAGCATTTT.

This chain uses TRBV4-1 with TRBJ2-1; D perhaps matches TRBD2 (6 bases). The CDR3 length is 16 residues. V was cut by 4 bases and J by 0 bases, with 13 bases left in between. The V gene's germline CDR1 is MGHRA and CDR2 YSYEKL. In DNA, the CDR3 is TGCGCCAGCAGCCGTTCCGGGGGTAGCTCCTACAATGAGCAGTTCTTC. It codes for CASSRSGGSSYNEQFF.

The CDR3 nucleotides are TGTGCCAGCAGCTTGGGGGGGGACAGGGCGGATGGCTACACCTTC. It is translated as CASSLGGDRADGYTF. V usage is TRBV5-4 and J usage is TRBJ1-2; 9 bases map to TRBD1. This CDR3 comprises 15 residues. V lost 0 bases and J lost 6; bases outside the gene matches: 6. Per germline, CDR1 SGHNT and CDR2 YYREEE (reference sequence). The full variable domain, in which reference TRBV5-4 and TRBJ1-2 provide the parts outside the CDR3, is ETGVTQSPTHLIKTRGQQVTLRCSSQSGHNTVSWYQQALGQGPQFIFQYYREEENGRGNFPPRFSGLQFPNYSSELNVNALELDDSALYLCASSLGGDRADGYTFGSGTRLTVV.

The CDR3 region is CAWSVGTTEAFF. The CDR3 coding sequence is TGTGCCTGGAGTGTTGGGACTACTGAAGCTTTCTTT. V and J are TRBV30 and TRBJ1-1, with TRBD1 as a possible D gene (5 bases). Germline CDR1 GTSNPN, CDR2 SVGIG (reference sequence). The CDR3 runs 12 residues. Trimming left V 0 bases short and J 5 bases short, with 7 bases between.

This clone has more than one count but fewer than ten. This chain links TRBV30 with TRBJ2-1, with 8 bases fitting TRBD1. The germline V gene has CDR1 GTSNPN and CDR2 SVGIG (reference sequence). V gave up 7 bases and J gave up 3 bases; unmatched junction bases: 11. CDR3 length: 15 amino acids. The CDR3 loop reads CASTGGRRGYNEQFF. CDR3 DNA sequence: TGTGCCTCCACAGGGGGGCGCCGGGGCTACAATGAGCAGTTCTTC.

The gene calls are TRBV21-1 and TRBJ2-1; TRBD2, the table's D call, lacks a check against the DNA. TRBV21-1 is listed as a pseudogene. CDR3 size: 24 residues. The CDR3 bases are TGTGCCAGCAGCAAAGAGGTCGGCAACGGGAAGCGGGGGGGCCTCGGAGATTCCTACAATGAGCAGTTCTTC. This encodes CASSKEVGNGKRGGLGDSYNEQFF.

The chain employs TRBV3-1 (or the pseudogene TRBV3-2) and TRBJ1-2; D is possibly TRBD1 (5 bases). This CDR3 spans 15 amino acids. Germline lookup yields CDR1 LGHDT and CDR2 YNNKEL (reference sequence). Trimming stripped 0 bases from V and 4 bases from J, with 12 bases between. The CDR3 reads CASSQEGGILYGYTF. The CDR3 nucleotides are TGTGCCAGCAGCCAAGAGGGGGGGATACTCTATGGCTACACCTTC.

This clone showed up just once. The rearrangement uses TRBV7-9 and TRBJ1-1; no reliable D call. The CDR3 loop spans 14 amino acids. Trimming pared 2 bases from V and 2 bases from J, leaving 9 bases between. Germline-derived CDR1 and CDR2 are SEHNR and FQNEAQ (reference sequence). The DNA for the CDR3 is TGTGCCAGCAGCTTAACGGGGTCCAACACTGAAGCTTTCTTT. This sequence encodes CASSLTGSNTEAFF.

The chain links TRBV11-2 to TRBJ1-2; 11 bases map to TRBD1. This CDR3 is built from 15 residues. CDR1 is SGHAT and CDR2 is FQNNGV in the germline V gene. V was pared by 7 bases and J by 2 bases, with 6 bases of the junction left unmatched. CDR3 coding DNA: TGTGCCAGCAACCTCGGGACAGGGGGAAACTATGGCTACACCTTC. It translates to CASNLGTGGNYGYTF.